This paragraph reports one TCR beta chain. Its antigen is unknown. V shed 4 bases and J shed 2 bases, with 12 bases lying between them. CDR1 is SGHNT, CDR2 YYREEE, per germline (reference sequence). The CDR3 loop spans 14 amino acids. The data are from a study of T cell responses to AZD1222 COVID-19 vaccine. Sequencing was performed with immunoSEQ multiplex PCR; in TCRdb, only in-frame clones are kept and a portion is missing. The sample includes tens of thousands of clones, over 60% of them seen just once. Study observations and caveats: Researchers report vaccine-associated CD4 TCRs spanning spike, with dominance at 160-218 and 743-854.

This receptor was obtained from an adult in good health. The chain carries TRBV5-4 and TRBJ2-5; weak D call: TRBD2 (6 bases). The starting material was peripheral blood, obtained on day 0 of AZD1222 vaccination. The CDR3 protein is CASSGGTDQETQYF. The CDR3 DNA reads as TGTGCCAGCAGCGGTGGGACTGATCAAGAGACCCAGTACTTC.